Described below is a single T cell receptor beta chain sequence and its context. Its antigen is as yet unknown. These data are taken from a study of cytomegalovirus exposure and HLA in healthy donors. Broader study findings: Most TCR sequences were rare, but some public TCRs occurred in many donors.

Germline lookup yields CDR1 SNHLY and CDR2 FYNNEI. This CDR3 region has 12 residues. The V gene lost 6 bases and the J gene lost 6 bases, with 11 bases spanning the gap. Amplification used 60 Vbeta primers and 13 Jbeta primers. Only in-frame clones appear in the TCRdb table, and some are missing; sequencing was by immunoSEQ multiplex PCR. Of tens of thousands of clones listed, more than 70% are singletons. The chain has TRBV2 and TRBJ1-2; a weak D match, TRBD1 (5 bases). Sequenced input: PBMCs. The TCR was taken from a middle-aged woman in good health and CMV-seronegative. Here the CDR3 DNA reads TGTGCCAGCAGGGTCCAGACAGATGGCTACACCTTC. Its protein product is CASRVQTDGYTF.